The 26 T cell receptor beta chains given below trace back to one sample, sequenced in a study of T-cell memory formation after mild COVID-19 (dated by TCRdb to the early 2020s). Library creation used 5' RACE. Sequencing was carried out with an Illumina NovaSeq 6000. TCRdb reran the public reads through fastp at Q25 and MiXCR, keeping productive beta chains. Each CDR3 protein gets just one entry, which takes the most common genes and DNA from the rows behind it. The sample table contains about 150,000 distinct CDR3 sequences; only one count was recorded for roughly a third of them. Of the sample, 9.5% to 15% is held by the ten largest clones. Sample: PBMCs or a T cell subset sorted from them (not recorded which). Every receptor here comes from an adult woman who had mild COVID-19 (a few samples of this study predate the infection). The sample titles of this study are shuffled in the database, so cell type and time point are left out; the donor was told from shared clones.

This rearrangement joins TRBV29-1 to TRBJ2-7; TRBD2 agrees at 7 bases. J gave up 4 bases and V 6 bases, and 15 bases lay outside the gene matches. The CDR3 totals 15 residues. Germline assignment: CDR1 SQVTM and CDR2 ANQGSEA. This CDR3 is CSVRGEGGPLYEQYF. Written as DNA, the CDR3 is TGCAGCGTGCGCGGCGAGGGAGGGCCTTTGTACGAGCAGTACTTC.

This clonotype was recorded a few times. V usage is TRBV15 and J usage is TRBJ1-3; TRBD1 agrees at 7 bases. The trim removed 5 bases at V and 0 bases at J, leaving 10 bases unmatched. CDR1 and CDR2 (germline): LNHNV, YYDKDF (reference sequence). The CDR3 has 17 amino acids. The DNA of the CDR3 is TGTGCCACCAGCGATCCGGGACAGAGTTTCTCTGGAAACACCATATATTTT. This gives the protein CATSDPGQSFSGNTIYF.

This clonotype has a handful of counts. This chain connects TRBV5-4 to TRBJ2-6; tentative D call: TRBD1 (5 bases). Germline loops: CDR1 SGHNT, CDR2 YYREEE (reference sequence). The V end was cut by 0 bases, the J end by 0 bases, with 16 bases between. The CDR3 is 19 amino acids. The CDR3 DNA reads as TGTGCCAGCAGCTTGGGTGGGCCCAGGGCCCTCTCTGGGGCCAACGTCCTGACTTTC. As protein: CASSLGGPRALSGANVLTF.

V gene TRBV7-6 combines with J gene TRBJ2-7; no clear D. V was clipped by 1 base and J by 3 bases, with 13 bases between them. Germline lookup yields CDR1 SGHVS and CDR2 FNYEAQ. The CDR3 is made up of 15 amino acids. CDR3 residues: CASSLGTAWDYEQYF. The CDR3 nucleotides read TGTGCCAGCAGCTTAGGTACTGCGTGGGACTACGAGCAGTACTTC.

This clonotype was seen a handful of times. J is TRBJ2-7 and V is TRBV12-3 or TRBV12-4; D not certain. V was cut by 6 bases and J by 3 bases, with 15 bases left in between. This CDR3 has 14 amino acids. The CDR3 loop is CASSLRRVSYEQYF. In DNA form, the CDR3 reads TGTGCCAGCAGCCTAAGACGGGTGAGCTACGAGCAGTACTTC.

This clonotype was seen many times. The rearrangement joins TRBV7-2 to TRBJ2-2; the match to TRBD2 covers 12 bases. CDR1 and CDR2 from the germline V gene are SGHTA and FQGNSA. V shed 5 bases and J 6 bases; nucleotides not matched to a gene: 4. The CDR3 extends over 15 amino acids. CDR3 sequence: CASSPTSGRPGELFF. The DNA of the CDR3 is TGTGCCAGCAGCCCGACTAGCGGGAGACCCGGGGAGCTGTTTTTT.

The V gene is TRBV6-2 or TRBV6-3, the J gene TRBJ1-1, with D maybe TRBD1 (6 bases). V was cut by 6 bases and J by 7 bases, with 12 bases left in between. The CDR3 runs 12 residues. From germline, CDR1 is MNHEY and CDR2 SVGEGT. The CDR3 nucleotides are TGTGCCAGCAGAGGGGGAGGTTTTGAAGCTTTCTTT. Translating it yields CASRGGGFEAFF.

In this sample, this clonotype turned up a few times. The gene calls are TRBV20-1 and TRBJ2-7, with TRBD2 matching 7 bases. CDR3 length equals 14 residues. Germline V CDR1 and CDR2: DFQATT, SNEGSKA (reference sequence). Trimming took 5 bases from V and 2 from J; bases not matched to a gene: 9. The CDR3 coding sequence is TGCAGTGCTCCGAGAGCGGGGCAGACCTACGAGCAGTACTTC. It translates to CSAPRAGQTYEQYF.

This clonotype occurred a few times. The CDR3 DNA reads TGCAGTGCCCAAACCGACAGGGTTCTTAACTATGGCTACACCTTC. Protein product: CSAQTDRVLNYGYTF. This sequence joins TRBV20-1 and TRBJ1-2, with 7 positions matching TRBD1. CDR3 size: 15 residues. Germline loops: CDR1 DFQATT, CDR2 SNEGSKA (reference sequence). J lost 1 base, V lost 6 bases, and 11 bases had no gene match.

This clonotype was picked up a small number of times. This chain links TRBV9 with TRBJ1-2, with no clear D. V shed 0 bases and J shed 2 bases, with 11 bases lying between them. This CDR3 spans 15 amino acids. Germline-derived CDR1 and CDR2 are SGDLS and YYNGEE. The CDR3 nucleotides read TGTGCCAGCAGCGTAGGGGCACTCGAGAACTATGGCTACACCTTC. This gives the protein CASSVGALENYGYTF.

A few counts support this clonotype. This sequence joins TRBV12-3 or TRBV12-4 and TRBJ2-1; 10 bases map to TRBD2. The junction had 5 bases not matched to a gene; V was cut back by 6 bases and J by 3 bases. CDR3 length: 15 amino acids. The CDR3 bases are TGTGCCAGCAGATCTAGCGGGGGACACTACAATGAGCAGTTCTTC. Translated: CASRSSGGHYNEQFF.

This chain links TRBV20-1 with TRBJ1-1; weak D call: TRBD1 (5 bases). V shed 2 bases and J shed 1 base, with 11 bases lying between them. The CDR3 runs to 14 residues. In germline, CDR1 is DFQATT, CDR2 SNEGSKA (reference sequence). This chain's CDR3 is CSARRQGQNTEAFF. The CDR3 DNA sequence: TGCAGTGCTAGACGGCAGGGCCAGAACACTGAAGCTTTCTTT.

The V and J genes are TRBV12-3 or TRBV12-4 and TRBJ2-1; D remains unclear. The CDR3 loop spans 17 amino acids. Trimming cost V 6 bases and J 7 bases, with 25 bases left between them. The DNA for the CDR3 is TGTGCCAGCAGATCCGCCGTTGGTGGGGTCTCGGTTAATGAGCAGTTCTTC. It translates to CASRSAVGGVSVNEQFF.

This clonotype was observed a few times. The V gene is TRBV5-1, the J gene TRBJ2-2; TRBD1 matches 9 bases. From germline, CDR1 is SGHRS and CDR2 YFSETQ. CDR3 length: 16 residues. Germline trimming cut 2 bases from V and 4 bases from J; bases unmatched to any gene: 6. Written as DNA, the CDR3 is TGCGCCAGCAGCTTTGGGACAGGGATCGGCACCGGGGAGCTGTTTTTT. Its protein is CASSFGTGIGTGELFF.

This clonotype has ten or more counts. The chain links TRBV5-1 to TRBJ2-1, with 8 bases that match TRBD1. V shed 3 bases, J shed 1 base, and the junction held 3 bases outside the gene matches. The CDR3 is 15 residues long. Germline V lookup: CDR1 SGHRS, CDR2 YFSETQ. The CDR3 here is CASSSGTGSYNEQFF. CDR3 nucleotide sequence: TGCGCCAGCAGCTCCGGGACAGGTTCCTACAATGAGCAGTTCTTC.

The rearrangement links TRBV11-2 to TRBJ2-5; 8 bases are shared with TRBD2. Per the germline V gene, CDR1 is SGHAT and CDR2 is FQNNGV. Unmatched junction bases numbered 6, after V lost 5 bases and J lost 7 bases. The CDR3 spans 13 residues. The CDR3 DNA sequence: TGTGCCAGCAGCGGCGGGACTAGTGTGACCCAGTACTTC. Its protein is CASSGGTSVTQYF.

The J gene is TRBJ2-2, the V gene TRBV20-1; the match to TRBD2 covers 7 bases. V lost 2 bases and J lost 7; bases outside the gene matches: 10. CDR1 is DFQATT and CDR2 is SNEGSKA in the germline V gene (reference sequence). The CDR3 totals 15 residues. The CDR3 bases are TGCAGTGCTAGACCCTCCGGCCGGGGGGACGGGGAGCTGTTTTTT. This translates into CSARPSGRGDGELFF.

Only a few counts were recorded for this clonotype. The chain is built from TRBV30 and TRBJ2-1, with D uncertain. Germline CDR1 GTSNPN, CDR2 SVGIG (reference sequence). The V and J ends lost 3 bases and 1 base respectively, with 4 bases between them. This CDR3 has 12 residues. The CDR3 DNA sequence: TGTGCCTGGAGGAGATCCTACAATGAGCAGTTCTTC. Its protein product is CAWRRSYNEQFF.

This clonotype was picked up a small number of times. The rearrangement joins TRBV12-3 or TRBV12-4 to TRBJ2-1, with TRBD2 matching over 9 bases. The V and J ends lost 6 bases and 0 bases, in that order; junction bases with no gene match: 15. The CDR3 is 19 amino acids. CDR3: CASRPGASGDPSSYNEQFF. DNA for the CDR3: TGTGCCAGCAGACCCGGTGCTAGCGGGGACCCAAGCTCCTACAATGAGCAGTTCTTC.

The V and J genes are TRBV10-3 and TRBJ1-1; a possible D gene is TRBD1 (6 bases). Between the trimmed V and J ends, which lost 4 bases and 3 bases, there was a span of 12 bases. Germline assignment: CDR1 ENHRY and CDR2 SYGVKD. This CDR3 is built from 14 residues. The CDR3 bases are TGTGCCATCAGTGTTGGGGGGGCCGACACTGAAGCTTTCTTT. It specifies CAISVGGADTEAFF.

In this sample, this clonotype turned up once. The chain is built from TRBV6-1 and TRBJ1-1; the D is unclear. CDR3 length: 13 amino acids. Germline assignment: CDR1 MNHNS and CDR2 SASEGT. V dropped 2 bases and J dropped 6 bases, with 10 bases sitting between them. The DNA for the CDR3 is TGTGCCAGCAGTGAAAGGGCCTCATCTGAAGCTTTCTTT. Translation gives CASSERASSEAFF.

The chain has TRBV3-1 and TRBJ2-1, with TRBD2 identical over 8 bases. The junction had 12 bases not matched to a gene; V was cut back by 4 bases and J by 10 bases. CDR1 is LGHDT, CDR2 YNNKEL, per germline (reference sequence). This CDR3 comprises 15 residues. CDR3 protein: CASSLSAGGLWEQFF. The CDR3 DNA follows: TGTGCCAGCAGCCTGAGTGCGGGGGGCCTCTGGGAGCAGTTCTTC.

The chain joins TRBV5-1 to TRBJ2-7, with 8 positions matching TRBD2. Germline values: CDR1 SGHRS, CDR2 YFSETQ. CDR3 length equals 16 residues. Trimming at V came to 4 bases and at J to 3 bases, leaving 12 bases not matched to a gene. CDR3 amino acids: CASSLWDAGGFYEQYF. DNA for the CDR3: TGCGCCAGCAGCCTATGGGATGCGGGAGGCTTCTACGAGCAGTACTTC.

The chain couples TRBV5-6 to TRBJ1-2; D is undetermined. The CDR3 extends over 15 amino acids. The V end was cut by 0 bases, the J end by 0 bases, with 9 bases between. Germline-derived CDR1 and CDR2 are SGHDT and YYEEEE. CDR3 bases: TGTGCCAGCAGCTTGGGACGGACGGCTAACTATGGCTACACCTTC. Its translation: CASSLGRTANYGYTF. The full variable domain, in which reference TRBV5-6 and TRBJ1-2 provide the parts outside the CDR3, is DAGVTQSPTHLIKTRGQQVTLRCSPKSGHDTVSWYQQALGQGPQFIFQYYEEEERQRGNFPDRFSGHQFPNYSSELNVNALLLGDSALYLCASSLGRTANYGYTFGSGTRLTVV.

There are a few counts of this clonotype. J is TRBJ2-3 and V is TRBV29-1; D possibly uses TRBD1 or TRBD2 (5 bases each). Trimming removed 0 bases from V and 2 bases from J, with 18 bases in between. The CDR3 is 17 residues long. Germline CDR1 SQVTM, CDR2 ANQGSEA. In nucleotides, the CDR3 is TGCAGCGTTGAAGAAAACGTGTGGGGGTTGAACACAGATACGCAGTATTTT. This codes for CSVEENVWGLNTDTQYF.

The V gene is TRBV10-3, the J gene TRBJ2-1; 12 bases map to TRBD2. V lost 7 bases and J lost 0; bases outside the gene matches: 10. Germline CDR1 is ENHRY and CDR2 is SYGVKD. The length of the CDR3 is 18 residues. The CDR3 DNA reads TGTGCCATCATGGGGACTAGCGGGTTTGCAAGCTCCTACAATGAGCAGTTCTTC. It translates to CAIMGTSGFASSYNEQFF.